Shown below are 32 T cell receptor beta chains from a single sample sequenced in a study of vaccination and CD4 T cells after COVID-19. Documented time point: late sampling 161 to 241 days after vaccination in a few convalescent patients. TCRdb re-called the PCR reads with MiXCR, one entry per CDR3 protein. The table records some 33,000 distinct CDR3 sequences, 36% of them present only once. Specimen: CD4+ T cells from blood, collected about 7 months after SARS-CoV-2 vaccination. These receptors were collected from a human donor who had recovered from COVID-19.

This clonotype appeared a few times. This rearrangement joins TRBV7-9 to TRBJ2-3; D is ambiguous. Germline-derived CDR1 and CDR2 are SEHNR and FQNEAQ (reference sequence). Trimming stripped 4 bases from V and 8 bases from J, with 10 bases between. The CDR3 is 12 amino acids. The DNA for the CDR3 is TGTGCCAGCAGCTCAACCGAGTTTACGCAGTATTTT. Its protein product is CASSSTEFTQYF.

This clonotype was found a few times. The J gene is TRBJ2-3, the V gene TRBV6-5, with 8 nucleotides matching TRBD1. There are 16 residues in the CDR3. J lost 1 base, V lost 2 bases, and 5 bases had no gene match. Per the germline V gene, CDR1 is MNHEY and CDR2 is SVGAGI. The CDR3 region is CASSYRRGQGTDTQYF. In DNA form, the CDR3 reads TGTGCCAGCAGTTACCGTCGGGGACAGGGCACAGATACGCAGTATTTT.

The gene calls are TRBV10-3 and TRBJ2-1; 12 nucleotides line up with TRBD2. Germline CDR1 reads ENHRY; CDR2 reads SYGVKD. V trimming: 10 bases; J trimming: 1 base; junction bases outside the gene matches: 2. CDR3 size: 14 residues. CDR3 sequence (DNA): TGTGCCACCGGGACTAGCGGGTCCTACAATGAGCAGTTCTTC. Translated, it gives CATGTSGSYNEQFF.

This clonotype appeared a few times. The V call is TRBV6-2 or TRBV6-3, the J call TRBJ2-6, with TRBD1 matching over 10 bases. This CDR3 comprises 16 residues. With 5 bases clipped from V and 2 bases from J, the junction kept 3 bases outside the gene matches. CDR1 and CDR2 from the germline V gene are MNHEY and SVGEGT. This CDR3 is CASSETGGAGANVLTF. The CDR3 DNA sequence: TGTGCCAGCAGTGAGACAGGGGGCGCTGGGGCCAACGTCCTGACTTTC.

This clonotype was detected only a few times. As DNA, the CDR3 is TGTGCCAGCGGAAGAGACAGACGCTACGAGCAGTACTTC. Its protein product is CASGRDRRYEQYF. The V gene is TRBV27, the J gene TRBJ2-7; possible D gene TRBD1, 5 bases. The CDR3 length is 13 residues. Germline values: CDR1 MNHEY, CDR2 SMNVEV (reference sequence). Trimming left V 8 bases short and J 3 bases short, with 14 bases between.

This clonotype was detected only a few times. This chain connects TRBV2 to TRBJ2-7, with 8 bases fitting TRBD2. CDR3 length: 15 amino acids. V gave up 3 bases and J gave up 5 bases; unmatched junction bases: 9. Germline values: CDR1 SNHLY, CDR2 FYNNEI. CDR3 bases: TGTGCCAGCAGTGATCGGGGGGGACGATTCAACGAGCAGTACTTC. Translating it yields CASSDRGGRFNEQYF.

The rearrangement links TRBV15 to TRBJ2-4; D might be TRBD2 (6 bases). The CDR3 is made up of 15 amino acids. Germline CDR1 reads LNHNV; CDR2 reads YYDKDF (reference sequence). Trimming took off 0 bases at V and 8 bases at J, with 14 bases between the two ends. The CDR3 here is CATSRELFPGDIQYF. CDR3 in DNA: TGTGCCACCAGCAGAGAGCTCTTTCCGGGGGACATTCAGTACTTC.

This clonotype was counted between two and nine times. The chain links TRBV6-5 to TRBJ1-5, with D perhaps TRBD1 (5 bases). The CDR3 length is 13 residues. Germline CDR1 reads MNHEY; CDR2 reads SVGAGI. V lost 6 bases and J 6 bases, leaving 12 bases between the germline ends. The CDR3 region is CASSYGARQPQHF. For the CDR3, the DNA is TGTGCCAGCAGCTACGGGGCCCGTCAGCCCCAGCATTTT.

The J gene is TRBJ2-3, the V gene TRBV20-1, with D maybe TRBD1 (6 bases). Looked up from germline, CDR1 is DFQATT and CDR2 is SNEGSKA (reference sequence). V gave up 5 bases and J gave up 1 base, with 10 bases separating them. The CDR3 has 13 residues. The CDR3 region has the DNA TGCAGTGCTTTTAACAGGGGCACAGATACGCAGTATTTT. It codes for CSAFNRGTDTQYF.

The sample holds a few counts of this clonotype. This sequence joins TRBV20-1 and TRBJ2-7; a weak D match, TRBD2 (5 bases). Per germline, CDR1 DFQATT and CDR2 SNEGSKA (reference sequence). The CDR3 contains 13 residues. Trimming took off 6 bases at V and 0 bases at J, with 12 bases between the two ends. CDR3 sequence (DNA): TGCAGTGCCGCCGCGGGTACCTCCTACGAGCAGTACTTC. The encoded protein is CSAAAGTSYEQYF.

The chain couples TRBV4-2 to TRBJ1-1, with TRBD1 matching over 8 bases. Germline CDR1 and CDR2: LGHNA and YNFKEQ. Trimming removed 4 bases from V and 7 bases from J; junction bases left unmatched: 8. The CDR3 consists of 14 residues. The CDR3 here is CASSRSSGTGEAFF. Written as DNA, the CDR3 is TGTGCCAGCAGCCGAAGCTCAGGGACAGGTGAAGCTTTCTTT.

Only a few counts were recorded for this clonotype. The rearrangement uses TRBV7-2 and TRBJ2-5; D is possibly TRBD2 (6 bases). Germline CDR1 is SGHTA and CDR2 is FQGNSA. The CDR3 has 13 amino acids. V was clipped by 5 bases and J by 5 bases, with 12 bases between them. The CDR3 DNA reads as TGTGCCAGCAGCGCCCAGGCGGGGGAGACCCAGTACTTC. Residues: CASSAQAGETQYF.

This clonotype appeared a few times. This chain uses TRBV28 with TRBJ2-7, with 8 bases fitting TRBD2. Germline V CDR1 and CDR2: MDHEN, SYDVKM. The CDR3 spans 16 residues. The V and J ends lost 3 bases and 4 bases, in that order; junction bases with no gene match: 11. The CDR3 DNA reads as TGTGCCAGCAGTTTCGATCGACTACGCGGGAGGTACGAGCAGTACTTC. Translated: CASSFDRLRGRYEQYF. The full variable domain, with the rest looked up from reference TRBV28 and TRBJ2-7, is DVKVTQSSRYLVKRTGEKVFLECVQDMDHENMFWYRQDPGLGLRLIYFSYDVKMKEKGDIPEGYSVSREKKERFSLILESASTNQTSMYLCASSFDRLRGRYEQYFGPGTRLTVT.

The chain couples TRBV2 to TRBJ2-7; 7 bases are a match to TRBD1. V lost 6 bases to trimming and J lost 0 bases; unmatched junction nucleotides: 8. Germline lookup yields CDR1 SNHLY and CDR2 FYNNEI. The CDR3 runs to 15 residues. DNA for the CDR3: TGTGCCAGCAGGCGTGGGACAGAAGCCTCCTACGAGCAGTACTTC. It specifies CASRRGTEASYEQYF.

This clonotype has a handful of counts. The CDR3 nucleotides are TGTGCCATCAGTGACCCAACAGGGATTAATGGCTACACCTTC. It yields the protein CAISDPTGINGYTF. The J gene is TRBJ1-2, the V gene TRBV10-3; D perhaps matches TRBD1 (6 bases). The CDR3 has 14 amino acids. Looked up from germline, CDR1 is ENHRY and CDR2 is SYGVKD. Trimming removed 3 bases at V and 6 bases at J, with 14 bases between.

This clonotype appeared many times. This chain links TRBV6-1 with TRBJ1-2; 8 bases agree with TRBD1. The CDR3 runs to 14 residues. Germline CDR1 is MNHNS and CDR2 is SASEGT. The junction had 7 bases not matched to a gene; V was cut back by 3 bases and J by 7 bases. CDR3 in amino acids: CASSEPDRVSGYTF. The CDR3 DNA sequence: TGTGCCAGCAGTGAGCCGGACAGGGTGTCTGGCTACACCTTC.

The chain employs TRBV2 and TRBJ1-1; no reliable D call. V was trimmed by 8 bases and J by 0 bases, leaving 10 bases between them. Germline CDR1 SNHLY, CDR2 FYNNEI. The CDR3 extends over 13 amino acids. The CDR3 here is CASGTSLNTEAFF. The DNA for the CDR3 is TGTGCCAGCGGCACATCACTGAACACTGAAGCTTTCTTT.

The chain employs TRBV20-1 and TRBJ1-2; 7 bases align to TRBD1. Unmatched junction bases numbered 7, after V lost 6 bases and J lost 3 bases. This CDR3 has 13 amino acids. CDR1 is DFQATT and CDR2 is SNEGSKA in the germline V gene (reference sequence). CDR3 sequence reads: CSARTGVDYGYTF. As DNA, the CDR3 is TGCAGTGCAAGAACAGGGGTGGACTATGGCTACACCTTC.

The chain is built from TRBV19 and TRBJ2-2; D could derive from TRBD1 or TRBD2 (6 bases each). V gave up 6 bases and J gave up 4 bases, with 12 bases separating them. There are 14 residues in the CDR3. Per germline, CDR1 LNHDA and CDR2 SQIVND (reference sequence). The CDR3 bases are TGTGCCAGTAGGGGAGGAGGGGGCACCGGGGAGCTGTTTTTT. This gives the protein CASRGGGGTGELFF.

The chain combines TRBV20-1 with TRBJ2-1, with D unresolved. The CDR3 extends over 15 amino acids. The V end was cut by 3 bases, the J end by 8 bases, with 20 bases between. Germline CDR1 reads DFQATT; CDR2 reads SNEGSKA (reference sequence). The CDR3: CSARRVIGNPDEQFF. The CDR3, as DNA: TGCAGTGCTAGGAGAGTCATAGGGAACCCTGATGAGCAGTTCTTC.

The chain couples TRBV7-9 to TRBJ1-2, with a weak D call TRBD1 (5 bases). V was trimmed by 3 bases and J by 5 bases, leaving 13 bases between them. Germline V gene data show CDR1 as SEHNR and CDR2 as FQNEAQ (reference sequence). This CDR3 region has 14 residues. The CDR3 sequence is CASSLEGAEYGYTF. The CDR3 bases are TGTGCCAGCAGCTTGGAAGGGGCGGAATATGGCTACACCTTC.

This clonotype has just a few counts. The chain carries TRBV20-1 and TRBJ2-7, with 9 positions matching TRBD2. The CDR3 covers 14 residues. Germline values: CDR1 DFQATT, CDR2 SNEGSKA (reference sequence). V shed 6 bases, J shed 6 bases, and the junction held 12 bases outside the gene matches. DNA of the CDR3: TGCAGTGCCCTTTTGAGCGGGAGGCCTCGCGAGCAGTACTTC. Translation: CSALLSGRPREQYF.

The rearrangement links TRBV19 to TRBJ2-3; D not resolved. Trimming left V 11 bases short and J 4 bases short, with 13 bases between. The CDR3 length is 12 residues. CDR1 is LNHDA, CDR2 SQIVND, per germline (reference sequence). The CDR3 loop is CAVRASPDTQYF. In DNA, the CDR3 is TGTGCCGTCCGGGCCTCCCCAGATACGCAGTATTTT.

The CDR3 loop reads CSVDPTRRGTDTQYF. For the CDR3, the DNA is TGCAGCGTTGACCCGACTAGAAGGGGGACAGATACGCAGTATTTT. The chain combines TRBV29-1 with TRBJ2-3; D may be TRBD1 or TRBD2 (6 bases each). Germline CDR1 reads SQVTM; CDR2 reads ANQGSEA. Trimming stripped 3 bases from V and 3 bases from J, with 16 bases between. The CDR3 totals 15 residues.

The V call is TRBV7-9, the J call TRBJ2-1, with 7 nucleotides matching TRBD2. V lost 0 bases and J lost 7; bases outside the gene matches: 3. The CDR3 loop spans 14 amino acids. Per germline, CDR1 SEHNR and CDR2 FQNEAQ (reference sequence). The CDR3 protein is CASSLAGEGNEQFF. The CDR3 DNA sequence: TGTGCCAGCAGCTTAGCTGGGGAGGGAAATGAGCAGTTCTTC.

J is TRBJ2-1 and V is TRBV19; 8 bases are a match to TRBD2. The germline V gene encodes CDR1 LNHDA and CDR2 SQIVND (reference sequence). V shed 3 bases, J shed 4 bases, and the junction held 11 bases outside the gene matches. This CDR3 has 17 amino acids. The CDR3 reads CASSMTGRGKSYNEQFF. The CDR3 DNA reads TGTGCCAGTAGTATGACCGGGAGGGGGAAATCTTACAATGAGCAGTTCTTC.

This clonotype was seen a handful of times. CDR3 DNA sequence: TGTGCCAGCAGTTACAGGAGCGGAGAGACCCAGTACTTC. Translation: CASSYRSGETQYF. This sequence joins TRBV28 and TRBJ2-5; possibly TRBD1 or TRBD2 for D (5 bases each). Germline V CDR1 and CDR2: MDHEN, SYDVKM. The CDR3 covers 13 residues. V lost 4 bases and J lost 4, with 10 bases in between.

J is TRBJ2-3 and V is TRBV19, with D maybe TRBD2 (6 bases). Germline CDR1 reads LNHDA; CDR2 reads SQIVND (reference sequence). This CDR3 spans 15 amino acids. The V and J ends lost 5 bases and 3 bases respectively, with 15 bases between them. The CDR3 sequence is CASSDGGVGTDTQYF. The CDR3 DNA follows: TGTGCCAGTAGTGACGGGGGAGTGGGTACAGATACGCAGTATTTT.

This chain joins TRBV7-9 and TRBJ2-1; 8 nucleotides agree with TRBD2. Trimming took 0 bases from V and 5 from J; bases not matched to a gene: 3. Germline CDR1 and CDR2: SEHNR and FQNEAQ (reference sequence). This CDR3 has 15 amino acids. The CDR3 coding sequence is TGTGCCAGCAGCTTAGCTAGCGGGATGGACAATGAGCAGTTCTTC. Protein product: CASSLASGMDNEQFF.

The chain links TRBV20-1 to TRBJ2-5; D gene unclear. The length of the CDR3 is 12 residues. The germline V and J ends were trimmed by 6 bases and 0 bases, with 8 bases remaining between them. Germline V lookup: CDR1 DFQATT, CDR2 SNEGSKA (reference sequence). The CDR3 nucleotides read TGCAGTGCGGTGGATTACCAAGAGACCCAGTACTTC. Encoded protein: CSAVDYQETQYF.

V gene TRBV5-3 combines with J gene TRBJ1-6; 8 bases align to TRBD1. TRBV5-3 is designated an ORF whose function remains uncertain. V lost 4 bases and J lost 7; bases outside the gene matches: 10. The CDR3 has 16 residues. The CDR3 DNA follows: TGTGCCAGAAGCCCGGATAGACAGGGGACCAATTCACCCCTCCACTTT. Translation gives CARSPDRQGTNSPLHF.

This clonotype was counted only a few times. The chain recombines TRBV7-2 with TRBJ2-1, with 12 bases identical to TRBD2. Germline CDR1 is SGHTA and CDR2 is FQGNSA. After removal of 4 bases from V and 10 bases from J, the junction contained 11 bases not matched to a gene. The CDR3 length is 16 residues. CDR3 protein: CASSSAGLAGGTEQFF. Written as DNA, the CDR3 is TGTGCCAGCAGCTCAGCCGGGCTAGCGGGAGGGACCGAGCAGTTCTTC.